The 18 T cell receptor beta chains listed next were all sequenced from one sample in a study of PD-L1 blockade in urothelial cancer. Measured with immunoSEQ multiplex PCR; TCRdb has only the in-frame clones, and not every one. The table includes approximately 110,000 clones, over 75% detected once. This sample comprised PBMCs, obtained around atezolizumab (anti-PD-L1) treatment. Receptors originate from a man aged 45-65 years with urothelial cancer.

The chain joins TRBV30 to TRBJ1-2; D uncertain. The length of the CDR3 is 16 residues. Germline V gene sequence: CDR1 GTSNPN, CDR2 SVGIG (reference sequence). V lost 4 bases, J lost 1 base, and 19 bases lay in between. Here the CDR3 DNA reads TGTGCCTGGATAATCGCGCCGGGATATGGTAACTATGGCTACACCTTC. Amino acid sequence: CAWIIAPGYGNYGYTF.

The chain couples TRBV2 to TRBJ1-1; D remains unclear. The ends were cut back, 7 bases at V and 1 base at J, with 13 bases in the middle. Germline CDR1 is SNHLY and CDR2 is FYNNEI. The CDR3 consists of 14 residues. In nucleotides, the CDR3 is TGTGCCAGCACCTGGAGGGTCGGGAACACTGAAGCTTTCTTT. This codes for CASTWRVGNTEAFF.

The rearrangement uses TRBV25-1 and TRBJ1-2; perhaps TRBD1 as D (5 bases). The germline V gene encodes CDR1 MGHDK and CDR2 SYGVNS. Trimming took off 6 bases at V and 8 bases at J, with 16 bases between the two ends. This CDR3 spans 13 amino acids. CDR3 in DNA: TGTGCCAGCAGGGGGTCTTGGAGGGGCGGCTACACCTTC. It translates to CASRGSWRGGYTF.

In the case of this clone: The junction does not match germline at one end; this may be a read error. V is TRBV7-7 and J is TRBJ2-5, with TRBD2 matching 9 bases. CDR3 length: 15 amino acids. CDR1 is SSHAT and CDR2 is FNYEAQ in the germline V gene (reference sequence). Here the CDR3 reads CASSLAASGKETQYF. For the CDR3, the DNA is TGTGCTAGCAGCTTAGCGGCTAGCGGGAAGGAGACCCAGTACTTC.

This clone came up a few times. The J gene is TRBJ1-5, the V gene TRBV27; the D gene is possibly TRBD1 (5 bases). This CDR3 is 15 amino acids long. V was shortened by 2 bases and J by 1 base, with 9 bases between the two germline ends. Per the germline V gene, CDR1 is MNHEY and CDR2 is SMNVEV (reference sequence). The CDR3 DNA is TGTGCCAGCAGTTTAAGGCGGGACAGCAATCAGCCCCAGCATTTT. This gives the protein CASSLRRDSNQPQHF.

The gene calls are TRBV5-5 and TRBJ2-3; 8 positions agree with TRBD1. V gave up 0 bases and J gave up 6 bases; unmatched junction bases: 0. CDR3 length: 13 residues. Germline-derived CDR1 and CDR2 are SGHKS and YYEKEE (reference sequence). The CDR3 sequence is CASSLGDRDTQYF. The CDR3 region has the DNA TGTGCCAGCAGCTTGGGGGACAGGGATACGCAGTATTTT.

V and J are TRBV6-1 and TRBJ1-4; D gene uncertain. The germline V gene has CDR1 MNHNS and CDR2 SASEGT. Trimming removed 2 bases from V and 11 bases from J, with 9 bases in between. The CDR3 consists of 12 residues. The chain's CDR3 is CASSEPVRKLFF. In nucleotides, the CDR3 is TGTGCCAGCAGTGAACCCGTCCGTAAACTGTTTTTT.

This rearrangement joins TRBV6-5 to TRBJ1-2, with 8 bases lining up with TRBD1. V shed 5 bases, J shed 8 bases, and the junction held 13 bases outside the gene matches. CDR1 MNHEY and CDR2 SVGAGI come from the germline V gene. This CDR3 is built from 15 residues. The CDR3 loop reads CASSRTSATGEGYTF. The CDR3 DNA sequence: TGTGCCAGCAGTCGAACATCTGCGACAGGGGAAGGCTACACCTTC.

This rearrangement joins TRBV23-1 to TRBJ2-3; no definite D call. TRBV23-1 is assigned to the ORF class and has an uncertain function. The V and J ends lost 8 bases and 0 bases respectively, with 3 bases between them. This CDR3 has 11 residues. The CDR3 sequence: CASESTDTQYF. CDR3 DNA sequence: TGCGCCAGCGAGAGCACAGATACGCAGTATTTT.

This rearrangement joins TRBV5-1 to TRBJ1-6, with 7 bases that match TRBD1. The V gene's germline CDR1 is SGHRS and CDR2 YFSETQ. The CDR3 runs to 16 residues. After removal of 5 bases from V and 2 bases from J, the junction contained 7 bases not matched to a gene. The CDR3 sequence is CASRRQGSPYNSPLHF. CDR3 DNA sequence: TGCGCCAGCAGGCGACAGGGAAGCCCCTATAATTCACCCCTCCACTTT. The complete variable domain, with remaining parts taken from reference TRBV5-1 and TRBJ1-6, reads KAGVTQTPRYLIKTRGQQVTLSCSPISGHRSVSWYQQTPGQGLQFLFEYFSETQRNKGNFPGRFSGRQFSNSRSEMNVSTLELGDSALYLCASRRQGSPYNSPLHFGNGTRLTVT.

The chain joins TRBV5-8 to TRBJ1-5, with 7 positions matching TRBD1. The CDR3 contains 16 residues. In germline, CDR1 is SGHTS, CDR2 YDEGEE. V shed 1 base and J 8 bases; nucleotides not matched to a gene: 12. The CDR3 region is CASSLRGAGGNEPQHF. The CDR3 coding sequence is TGTGCCAGCAGCTTGCGGGGCGCAGGGGGTAATGAGCCCCAGCATTTT.

This rearrangement joins TRBV6-5 to TRBJ1-5; tentatively, D is TRBD1 (5 bases). The CDR3 runs to 13 residues. Trimming shortened V by 6 bases and J by 5 bases, and 11 bases separated the two germline ends. The germline gives CDR1 MNHEY, CDR2 SVGAGI. CDR3 nucleotide sequence: TGTGCCAGCAGCTTCGACAGATATCAGCCCCAGCATTTT. Amino acids: CASSFDRYQPQHF.

The chain employs TRBV9 and TRBJ1-4, with 7 bases matching TRBD1. The CDR3 is made up of 16 amino acids. Germline CDR1 SGDLS, CDR2 YYNGEE. The J segment lost 0 bases and the V segment lost 3 bases, leaving 5 bases of the junction unmatched. The CDR3 loop reads CASSGRGYATNEKLFF. CDR3 nucleotides: TGTGCCAGCAGCGGCAGGGGGTATGCAACTAATGAAAAACTGTTTTTT.

V usage is TRBV11-2 and J usage is TRBJ2-5; D is possibly TRBD2 (6 bases). The CDR3 is 12 amino acids. Germline lookup yields CDR1 SGHAT and CDR2 FQNNGV. V was shortened by 3 bases and J by 4 bases, with 6 bases between the two germline ends. The DNA of the CDR3 is TGTGCCAGCAGCTTCGGGGGAGAGACCCAGTACTTC. Encoded protein: CASSFGGETQYF.

The V call is TRBV11-1, the J call TRBJ1-4; D is unclear. Deletions cut 5 bases from V and 1 base from J, with 11 bases between. This CDR3 region has 15 residues. Germline V gene lookup returns CDR1 SGHAT and CDR2 FQDESV (reference sequence). The CDR3 protein is CASSQSPRTNEKLFF. The CDR3 nucleotides read TGTGCCAGCAGCCAAAGCCCCCGAACTAATGAAAAACTGTTTTTT.

V is TRBV30 and J is TRBJ2-7; D ambiguous. The CDR3 covers 16 residues. Trimming shortened V by 4 bases and J by 3 bases, and 22 bases separated the two germline ends. The germline gives CDR1 GTSNPN, CDR2 SVGIG (reference sequence). The CDR3 loop is CAWTPERGESIYEQYF. CDR3 bases: TGTGCCTGGACCCCTGAGAGAGGTGAAAGTATCTACGAGCAGTACTTC. The complete variable domain, with remaining parts taken from reference TRBV30 and TRBJ2-7, reads SQTIHQWPATLVQPVGSPLSLECTVEGTSNPNLYWYRQAAGRGLQLLFYSVGIGQISSEVPQNLSASRPQDRQFILSSKKLLLSDSGFYLCAWTPERGESIYEQYFGPGTRLTVT.

The gene calls are TRBV11-2 and TRBJ2-7; D perhaps matches TRBD1 (6 bases). CDR3 length equals 16 residues. Per the germline V gene, CDR1 is SGHAT and CDR2 is FQNNGV. V was pared by 5 bases and J by 0 bases, with 17 bases between. As DNA, the CDR3 is TGTGCCAGCAGCCGGCCGGGACACCTAAACTCCTACGAGCAGTACTTC. Residues: CASSRPGHLNSYEQYF.

This chain uses TRBV5-1 with TRBJ2-7, with 7 bases matching TRBD1. This CDR3 has 14 residues. After removal of 4 bases from V and 5 bases from J, the junction contained 9 bases not matched to a gene. Germline V gives CDR1 SGHRS, CDR2 YFSETQ. CDR3 amino acids: CASSHEGARDEQYF. The DNA for the CDR3 is TGCGCCAGCAGCCACGAGGGGGCTCGGGACGAGCAGTACTTC.